This entry lists 4 T cell receptor beta chains sequenced from one sample in a study of beta chain features in type 1 diabetes. General study points: There was a moderate but significant shortening of TCRB CDR3s in all four CD4+ subsets of Type 1 diabetes patients.

The authors reverse transcribed all of the isolated RNA, so sequencing captured expressed TCRB transcripts. Some clones are missing from TCRdb's copy, which holds only in-frame ones; the method was immunoSEQ multiplex PCR. This table has roughly 230,000 clones, about 11% appearing once. These receptors have no identified antigens. The sample taken for sequencing was naive CD4+ T cells from blood. These TCRs come from a man aged 25-45 years with type 1 diabetes.

V is TRBV5-1 and J is TRBJ1-2, with TRBD1 matching 8 bases. Unmatched junction bases numbered 5, after V lost 4 bases and J lost 6 bases. The CDR3 spans 13 residues. Per the germline V gene, CDR1 is SGHRS and CDR2 is YFSETQ. In DNA form, the CDR3 reads TGCGCCAGCAGCGTGGACAGGGTACATGGCTACACCTTC. Translation gives CASSVDRVHGYTF.

CDR3 coding DNA: TGTGCCAGCAGCCCCGGGGAACTCTATGGCTACACCTTC. Translating it yields CASSPGELYGYTF. This chain links TRBV11-2 with TRBJ1-2; D not resolved. CDR1 and CDR2 from the germline V gene are SGHAT and FQNNGV. The ends were cut back, 5 bases at V and 4 bases at J, with 11 bases in the middle. This CDR3 has 13 amino acids.

This chain connects TRBV9 to TRBJ1-2; 10 nucleotides align to TRBD1. Germline loops: CDR1 SGDLS, CDR2 YYNGEE. The CDR3 has 14 amino acids. Unmatched junction bases numbered 2, after V lost 0 bases and J lost 6 bases. The CDR3, as DNA: TGTGCCAGCAGCGTAGGACAGGGGGCAAATGGCTACACCTTC. This translates into CASSVGQGANGYTF.

Only a few counts were recorded for this clone. The J gene is TRBJ2-1, the V gene TRBV5-4; the D gene is possibly TRBD2 (5 bases). Germline CDR1 reads SGHNT; CDR2 reads YYREEE (reference sequence). CDR3 length: 14 amino acids. V dropped 4 bases and J dropped 5 bases, with 13 bases sitting between them. CDR3 sequence (DNA): TGTGCCAGCAGCCTCCCGAGGGATAACAATGAGCAGTTCTTC. Encoded protein: CASSLPRDNNEQFF.